The subject of this entry is one T cell receptor beta chain. The entry originates in a study of blood T cell repertoires in COVID-19. Study-wide context: Sites in the United States, Italy and Spain provided acute and convalescent COVID-19 samples. Nucleic acid was either cDNA or gDNA, and it came from T cells, B-cell-depleted T cells, or PBMCs.

V was shortened by 8 bases and J by 4 bases, with 17 bases between the two germline ends. CDR3 size: 14 residues. The germline gives CDR1 SNHLY, CDR2 FYNNEI. Repertoires were generated with immunoSEQ multiplex PCR, while TCRdb's copy carries only in-frame clones and drops some. The table lists about 73,000 clones, 65% to 85% of them singletons. The source material was peripheral blood. This sequence joins TRBV2 and TRBJ1-2; D is uncertain. The sequence was collected from a man aged 80 or over with active or convalescent COVID-19. CDR3 bases: TGTGCCAGCCGGGATAGGATGTCCGCCTATGGCTACACCTTC. As protein: CASRDRMSAYGYTF.